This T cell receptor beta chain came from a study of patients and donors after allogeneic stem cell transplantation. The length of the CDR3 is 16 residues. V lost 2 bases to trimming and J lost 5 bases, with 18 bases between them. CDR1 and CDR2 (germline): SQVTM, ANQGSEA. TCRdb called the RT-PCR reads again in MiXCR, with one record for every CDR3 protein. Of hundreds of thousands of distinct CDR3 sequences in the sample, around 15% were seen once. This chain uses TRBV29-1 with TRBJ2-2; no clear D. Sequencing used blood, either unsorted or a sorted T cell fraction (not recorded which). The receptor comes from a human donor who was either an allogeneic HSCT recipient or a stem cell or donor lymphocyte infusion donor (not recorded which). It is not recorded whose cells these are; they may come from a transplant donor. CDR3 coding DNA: TGCAGCGTTGAACGGGCAGGTGGTGGTGGGACCGGGGAGCTGTTTTTT. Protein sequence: CSVERAGGGGTGELFF.